The 16 T cell receptor beta chains given below trace back to one sample, sequenced in a study of T cells in Graves' hyperthyroidism and ophthalmopathy. Researchers took RNA transcripts and amplified the TCR beta CDR3 regions from them. Carried out on the TCR CDR3, a first-round RT-PCR used the HTBI primer set. TCRdb reprocessed the multiplex PCR reads via MiXCR and lists one record per CDR3 protein. Found here are 400,000 to 450,000 distinct CDR3 sequences, roughly 14% of them singletons; the top ten hold approximately 13%. Sequencing was performed on blood. The receptors were sampled from a man aged 18 to 29 with Graves' ophthalmopathy.

This clonotype was recorded many times. J is TRBJ2-1 and V is TRBV11-2; TRBD2 matches 10 bases. CDR1 SGHAT and CDR2 FQNNGV come from the germline V gene. CDR3 length: 15 amino acids. After removal of 6 bases from V and 2 bases from J, the junction contained 4 bases not matched to a gene. As DNA, the CDR3 is TGTGCCAGCAGGAGCGGGGGGGCGCCCTACAATGAGCAGTTCTTC. Translating gives CASRSGGAPYNEQFF.

This clonotype was seen many times. The chain links TRBV6-5 to TRBJ1-2; D is undetermined. The germline V gene has CDR1 MNHEY and CDR2 SVGAGI. There are 15 residues in the CDR3. V lost 2 bases to trimming and J lost 4 bases, with 14 bases between them. In nucleotides, the CDR3 is TGTGCCAGCAGTTACGTCAGCCCGAGGTTCTATGGCTACACCTTC. Its protein is CASSYVSPRFYGYTF.

This clonotype was seen many times. The chain employs TRBV11-3 and TRBJ2-3; a weak D match, TRBD2 (5 bases). The CDR3 is 13 amino acids. V shed 6 bases and J shed 0 bases, with 7 bases lying between them. The V gene's germline CDR1 is SGHNT and CDR2 YENEEA. DNA for the CDR3: TGTGCCAGCAGTAGCGAGAGCACAGATACGCAGTATTTT. Translated, it gives CASSSESTDTQYF.

This clonotype has more than one count but fewer than ten. V is TRBV27 and J is TRBJ2-6; possible D gene TRBD2, 6 bases. CDR1 and CDR2 (germline): MNHEY, SMNVEV (reference sequence). This CDR3 has 15 amino acids. The ends were cut back, 6 bases at V and 1 base at J, with 10 bases in the middle. CDR3 DNA sequence: TGTGCCAGCAGCGCGGGAAGTTCTGGGGCCAACGTCCTGACTTTC. Amino acids: CASSAGSSGANVLTF.

This clonotype was counted at least ten times. The chain is built from TRBV6-1 and TRBJ2-5; 9 bases are a match to TRBD2. The CDR3 consists of 18 residues. V lost 5 bases and J lost 4; bases outside the gene matches: 17. Germline V CDR1 and CDR2: MNHNS, SASEGT. CDR3 sequence: CASSSSIPAGGPGETQYF. CDR3 sequence (DNA): TGTGCCAGCAGTTCCTCAATACCCGCGGGAGGGCCGGGAGAGACCCAGTACTTC.

This clonotype was found many times. V gene TRBV2 combines with J gene TRBJ1-5; 7 nucleotides agree with TRBD1. Germline CDR1 is SNHLY and CDR2 is FYNNEI. The CDR3 has 14 residues. V lost 4 bases, J lost 6 bases, and 6 bases stayed unmatched. This chain's CDR3 is CASSGTGGSQPQHF. CDR3 bases: TGTGCCAGCAGTGGGACAGGAGGAAGTCAGCCCCAGCATTTT.

This clonotype came up a few times. This chain connects TRBV5-8 to TRBJ2-7; 8 nucleotides agree with TRBD2. The V segment lost 5 bases and the J segment 5 bases; nucleotides outside the gene matches: 12. Per germline, CDR1 SGHTS and CDR2 YDEGEE. CDR3 length equals 15 residues. CDR3: CASSNGPSGSNEQYF. CDR3 DNA sequence: TGTGCCAGCAGTAACGGTCCCAGCGGGAGCAACGAGCAGTACTTC.

In this sample, this clonotype turned up many times. V usage is TRBV3-1 and J usage is TRBJ2-7; D is uncertain. V lost 3 bases and J lost 5, with 11 bases in between. This CDR3 region has 13 residues. Germline assignment: CDR1 LGHDT and CDR2 YNNKEL (reference sequence). CDR3 DNA: TGTGCCAGCAGCCAGGGGATTGTCGACGAGCAGTACTTC. As protein: CASSQGIVDEQYF.

This clonotype was detected many times. This chain links TRBV7-9 with TRBJ2-1, with D unclear. The germline CDR1 and CDR2 sequences are SEHNR and FQNEAQ (reference sequence). Trimming pared 5 bases from V and 2 bases from J, leaving 10 bases between. CDR3 length: 14 residues. The CDR3 spells CASSAGPAYNEQFF. CDR3 sequence (DNA): TGTGCCAGCAGCGCCGGCCCGGCCTACAATGAGCAGTTCTTC.

This clonotype was counted ten times or more. The chain employs TRBV6-1 and TRBJ2-1, with D possibly TRBD2 on 6 matching bases. The CDR3 covers 16 residues. The V and J ends lost 5 bases and 0 bases respectively, with 14 bases between them. Germline V gene lookup returns CDR1 MNHNS and CDR2 SASEGT. The CDR3 DNA is TGTGCCAGCAGTACCCGGGACTGGAGCTCCTACAATGAGCAGTTCTTC. Amino acids: CASSTRDWSSYNEQFF.

This chain connects TRBV10-3 to TRBJ2-2; tentative D call: TRBD1 (5 bases). The CDR3 loop spans 13 amino acids. Trimming removed 8 bases from V and 0 bases from J, with 7 bases in between. Germline assignment: CDR1 ENHRY and CDR2 SYGVKD. CDR3 bases: TGTGCCATCGACAGCGCGAACACCGGGGAGCTGTTTTTT. This sequence encodes CAIDSANTGELFF.

This clonotype was picked up many times. The CDR3 coding sequence is TGTGCCACCAGTGATCCCACAGGTGTCACAGATACGCAGTATTTT. It translates to CATSDPTGVTDTQYF. The V and J genes are TRBV24-1 and TRBJ2-3; tentatively, D is TRBD1 (5 bases). From germline, CDR1 is KGHDR and CDR2 SFDVKD. The ends were cut back, 3 bases at V and 2 bases at J, with 11 bases in the middle. The CDR3 has 15 amino acids.

V usage is TRBV12-3 or TRBV12-4 and J usage is TRBJ1-4, with unresolved D. The CDR3 has 14 residues. Trimming removed 6 bases at V and 2 bases at J, with 10 bases between. The CDR3: CASSAEATNEKLFF. As DNA, the CDR3 is TGTGCCAGCAGCGCAGAGGCCACTAATGAAAAACTGTTTTTT.

This clonotype was counted between two and nine times. V is TRBV29-1 and J is TRBJ1-1, with D hard to call. The CDR3 has 10 residues. Germline-derived CDR1 and CDR2 are SQVTM and ANQGSEA. Deletions cut 2 bases from V and 9 bases from J, with 7 bases between. For the CDR3, the DNA is TGCAGCGTTGAAAGAAATCAAGCTTTCTTT. It yields the protein CSVERNQAFF.

This clonotype came up many times. The chain couples TRBV27 to TRBJ2-7; 9 bases are a match to TRBD2. V trimming: 5 bases; J trimming: 2 bases; junction bases outside the gene matches: 10. The CDR3 length is 16 residues. CDR1 and CDR2 (germline): MNHEY, SMNVEV (reference sequence). The CDR3 DNA reads TGTGCCAGCAGTCTTATGGGCGGGGGGGAAACCTACGAGCAGTACTTC. This translates into CASSLMGGGETYEQYF.

This sequence joins TRBV5-1 and TRBJ2-7, with a possible D match to TRBD1 (6 bases). The germline V and J ends were trimmed by 1 base and 6 bases, with 14 bases remaining between them. Germline V lookup: CDR1 SGHRS, CDR2 YFSETQ. This CDR3 region has 14 residues. CDR3 nucleotide sequence: TGCGCCAGCAGCTTGATGGGGGCGTGGAGCGAGCAGTACTTC. It codes for CASSLMGAWSEQYF. Filled out from reference TRBV5-1 and TRBJ2-7, the complete variable domain reads KAGVTQTPRYLIKTRGQQVTLSCSPISGHRSVSWYQQTPGQGLQFLFEYFSETQRNKGNFPGRFSGRQFSNSRSEMNVSTLELGDSALYLCASSLMGAWSEQYFGPGTRLTVT.